These 11 T cell receptor beta chains were sequenced from one sample in a study of T cell clonality in common variable immunodeficiency. Assay: immunoSEQ multiplex PCR; the TCRdb copy retains only in-frame clones and omits some. This sample has about 37,000 clones, each found more than once. The sample consisted of peripheral blood mononuclear cells. Source of these receptors: a person aged 18 to 70 in good health.

Points on this clone: Given a much more abundant clone one base away, this may be a read error. The read ends 3 residues shy of where the CDR3 ends; the end is completed using the germline J gene. The rearrangement links TRBV20-1 to TRBJ1-2; D is undetermined. Germline CDR1 is DFQATT and CDR2 is SNEGSKA (reference sequence). The CDR3 is made up of 14 amino acids. Here the CDR3 reads CSDPSDWRVWGYTF. Incomplete CDR3 DNA: TGCAGTGACCCTTCGGACTGGAGGGTGTGGGGC.

This clone is termed medium-sized. The read ends 3 residues shy of where the CDR3 ends; the end is completed using the germline J gene. The chain carries TRBV10-3 and TRBJ2-7, with TRBD2 matching 8 bases. Germline V gene sequence: CDR1 ENHRY, CDR2 SYGVKD. This CDR3 is 15 amino acids long. Trimming took 0 bases from V and 6 from J; bases not matched to a gene: 7. The part of the CDR3 DNA that was read is TGTGCCATCAGTGAGTCTGTAGGGACTAGGAGCGAG. It yields the protein CAISESVGTRSE. The entire CDR3 protein is CAISESVGTRSEQYF.

This clone was observed a handful of times. The observed sequence ends 3 residues before the CDR3 terminus, with the missing tail filled in from the germline J gene. This sequence joins TRBV11-2 and TRBJ2-7, with 8 bases identical to TRBD1. The CDR3 loop spans 15 amino acids. V lost 5 bases to trimming and J lost 5 bases; unmatched junction nucleotides: 11. Germline V gives CDR1 SGHAT, CDR2 FQNNGV. The DNA read from the CDR3 is TGTGCCAGCAGCCCGTTGAGACAGGGGCTCGACGAG. Translating gives CASSPLRQGLDE. The full CDR3 sequence reads CASSPLRQGLDEQYF.

This clone was picked up many times. The read ends 3 residues shy of where the CDR3 ends; the end is completed using the germline J gene. The gene calls are TRBV7-2 and TRBJ2-7, with a weak D call TRBD1 (5 bases). V lost 5 bases to trimming and J lost 0 bases, with 11 bases between them. This CDR3 is built from 14 residues. Germline CDR1 SGHTA, CDR2 FQGNSA. The CDR3 bases that were read are TGTGCCAGCAGCCGTGACAGAAGCTCCTACGAG. The encoded protein is CASSRDRSSYE. The CDR3 reads in full as CASSRDRSSYEQYF.

Regarding this clone: The sequenced fragment ends 3 residues before the CDR3 boundary, so the rest is inferred from the germline J gene. This chain uses TRBV7-6 with TRBJ2-1; 7 nucleotides line up with TRBD1. The CDR3 is 15 amino acids. After removal of 11 bases from V and 7 bases from J, the junction contained 17 bases not matched to a gene. CDR1 is SGHVS and CDR2 is FNYEAQ in the germline V gene. The covered CDR3 bases are TGTGCCGGCATCCTCTTACCGGGACAGAATAATGAG. Its protein is CAGILLPGQNNE. The complete CDR3 protein is CAGILLPGQNNEQFF.

This clone has a count of ten or more. The read terminates 3 residues ahead of where the CDR3 ends, so the germline J gene completes it. The V and J genes are TRBV19 and TRBJ2-1; 11 nucleotides agree with TRBD1. In germline, CDR1 is LNHDA, CDR2 SQIVND (reference sequence). The CDR3 length is 15 residues. The trim removed 10 bases at V and 7 bases at J, leaving 12 bases unmatched. CDR3 bases read: TGTGCCACCCTTCGAGGACAGGGGGCATCAAATGAG. Amino acid sequence: CATLRGQGASNE. The full CDR3 reads CATLRGQGASNEQFF.

This clone was counted many times. The sequenced fragment ends 3 residues before the CDR3 boundary, so the rest is inferred from the germline J gene. The rearrangement links TRBV20-1 to TRBJ2-3, with 10 bases lining up with TRBD2. After removal of 6 bases from V and 4 bases from J, the junction contained 7 bases not matched to a gene. The CDR3 extends over 14 amino acids. Germline V lookup: CDR1 DFQATT, CDR2 SNEGSKA (reference sequence). The CDR3 bases that were read are TGCAGTGCCACTATAGCGGGAGGCTCAGATACG. This gives the protein CSATIAGGSDT. The whole CDR3 sequence reads CSATIAGGSDTQYF.

This clone occurred many times. Sequencing ends 3 residues short of the CDR3 end; the germline J gene provides the rest. J is TRBJ2-7 and V is TRBV19; D uncertain. The ends were cut back, 1 base at V and 3 bases at J, with 7 bases in the middle. CDR1 and CDR2 (germline): LNHDA, SQIVND (reference sequence). The CDR3 loop spans 13 amino acids. The sequenced CDR3 bases are TGTGCCAGTAGTATAGTTGTCAGCTACGAG. Protein product: CASSIVVSYE. The entire CDR3 protein reads CASSIVVSYEQYF.

The sample holds many counts of this clone. Read sequence stops 3 residues before the CDR3 end, and the germline J gene provides the missing end. The V gene is TRBV20-1, the J gene TRBJ2-1; 11 bases fit TRBD2. From germline, CDR1 is DFQATT and CDR2 SNEGSKA (reference sequence). The CDR3 extends over 17 amino acids. V trimming: 1 base; J trimming: 7 bases; junction bases outside the gene matches: 12. The part of the CDR3 DNA that was read is TGCAGTGCTAGAGGTCCACCCGGGACTAGCGGTCTGAATGAG. It codes for CSARGPPGTSGLNE. In full, the CDR3 is CSARGPPGTSGLNEQFF.

This clone was found many times. The read is 3 residues too short to cover the CDR3 end, so that end is filled in from the germline J gene. The chain joins TRBV30 to TRBJ2-4, with 9 bases matching TRBD1. Trimming cost V 1 base and J 8 bases; bases outside gene matches: 3. Germline V gene lookup returns CDR1 GTSNPN and CDR2 SVGIG (reference sequence). The CDR3 spans 13 residues. Incomplete CDR3 DNA: TGTGCCTGGAGTGCGGGACAGGGAGACATT. It encodes CAWSAGQGDI. The CDR3 in full is CAWSAGQGDIQYF.

This clone was counted many times. The missing CDR3 end, 3 residues past where the read stops, is filled in from the germline J gene. The rearrangement links TRBV9 to TRBJ2-6, with D possibly being TRBD2 (7 bases). The CDR3 covers 18 residues. Germline-derived CDR1 and CDR2 are SGDLS and YYNGEE. V was pared by 7 bases and J by 2 bases, with 22 bases between. The DNA read from the CDR3 is TGTGCCAGCGGCGCTTTGGGTCGGGGGGCGGCTGGGGCCAACGTC. Translation gives CASGALGRGAAGANV. The complete CDR3 reads CASGALGRGAAGANVLTF.